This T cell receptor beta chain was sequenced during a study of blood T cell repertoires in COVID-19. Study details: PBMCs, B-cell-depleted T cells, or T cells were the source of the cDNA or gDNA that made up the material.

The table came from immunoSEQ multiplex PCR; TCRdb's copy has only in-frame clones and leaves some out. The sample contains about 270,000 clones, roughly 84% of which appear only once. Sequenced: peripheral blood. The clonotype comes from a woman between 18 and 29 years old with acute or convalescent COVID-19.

In nucleotides, the CDR3 is TGTGCCACCAGTGACAGGATCTCATATGGCTACACCTTC. Translating it yields CATSDRISYGYTF. The chain links TRBV24-1 to TRBJ1-2; unclear D gene. Trimming left V 4 bases short and J 5 bases short, with 10 bases between. This CDR3 contains 13 residues. CDR1 and CDR2 (germline): KGHDR, SFDVKD.